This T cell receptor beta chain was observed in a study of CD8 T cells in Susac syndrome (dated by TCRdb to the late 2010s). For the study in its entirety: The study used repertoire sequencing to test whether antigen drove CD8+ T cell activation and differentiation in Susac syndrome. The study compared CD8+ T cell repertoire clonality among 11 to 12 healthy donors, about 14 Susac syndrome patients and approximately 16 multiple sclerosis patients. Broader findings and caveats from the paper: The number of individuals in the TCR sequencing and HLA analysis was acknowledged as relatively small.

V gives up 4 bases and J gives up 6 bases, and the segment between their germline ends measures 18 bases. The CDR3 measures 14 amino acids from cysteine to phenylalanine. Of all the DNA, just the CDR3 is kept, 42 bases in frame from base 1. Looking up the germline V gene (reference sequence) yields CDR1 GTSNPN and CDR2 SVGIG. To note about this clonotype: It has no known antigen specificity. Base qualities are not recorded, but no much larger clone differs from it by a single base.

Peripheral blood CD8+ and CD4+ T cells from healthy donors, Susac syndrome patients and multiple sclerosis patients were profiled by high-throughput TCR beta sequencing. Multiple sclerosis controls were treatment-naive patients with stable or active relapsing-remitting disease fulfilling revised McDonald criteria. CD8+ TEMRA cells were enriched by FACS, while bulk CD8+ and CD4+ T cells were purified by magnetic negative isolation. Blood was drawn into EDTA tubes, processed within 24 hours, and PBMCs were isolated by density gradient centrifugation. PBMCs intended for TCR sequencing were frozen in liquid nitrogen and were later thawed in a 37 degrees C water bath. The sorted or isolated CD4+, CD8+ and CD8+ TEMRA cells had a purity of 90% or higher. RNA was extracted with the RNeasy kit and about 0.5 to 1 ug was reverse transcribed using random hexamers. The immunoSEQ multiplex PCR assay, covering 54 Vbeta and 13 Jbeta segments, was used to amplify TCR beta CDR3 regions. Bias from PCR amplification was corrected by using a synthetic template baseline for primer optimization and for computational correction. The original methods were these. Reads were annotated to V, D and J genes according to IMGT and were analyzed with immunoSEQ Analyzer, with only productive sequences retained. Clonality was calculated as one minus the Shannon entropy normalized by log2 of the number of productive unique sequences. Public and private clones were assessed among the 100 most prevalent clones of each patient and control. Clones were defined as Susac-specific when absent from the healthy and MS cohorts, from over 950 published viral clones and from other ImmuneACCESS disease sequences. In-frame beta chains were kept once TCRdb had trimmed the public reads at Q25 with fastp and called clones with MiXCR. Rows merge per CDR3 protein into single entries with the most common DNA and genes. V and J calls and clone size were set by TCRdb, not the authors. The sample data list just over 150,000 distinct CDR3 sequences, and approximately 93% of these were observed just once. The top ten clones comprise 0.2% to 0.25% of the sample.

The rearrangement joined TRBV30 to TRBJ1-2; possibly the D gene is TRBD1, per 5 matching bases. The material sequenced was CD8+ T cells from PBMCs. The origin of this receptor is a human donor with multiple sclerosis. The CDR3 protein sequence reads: CAWIRVQAVDGYTF. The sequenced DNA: TGTGCCTGGATCCGTGTACAGGCCGTGGATGGCTACACCTTC.